The source of this T cell receptor (beta chain) is a study of cytomegalovirus exposure and HLA in healthy donors. General observations from the study: A later analysis associated approximately 17,000 TCR beta sequences with HLA alleles at a 0.05 false discovery rate. In an earlier analysis, in roughly 580 donors, most V segments appeared productive either ~90% or ~30% of the time. Whilst most TCR sequences proved rare, a subset of public TCRs occurred across many donors.

The PCR employed 60 Vbeta primers together with 13 Jbeta primers. Clones were read by immunoSEQ multiplex PCR, and TCRdb kept only the in-frame ones, dropping some. The data contain around 200,000 clones, around 83% of them singletons. This CDR3 contains 14 residues. The germline V gene encodes CDR1 MNHNS and CDR2 SASEGT. J gave up 6 bases and V 5 bases, and 7 bases lay outside the gene matches. Of note for this clone: Its antigen is not known.

Sequenced input: PBMCs. The chain employs TRBV6-1 and TRBJ2-7; 10 bases align to TRBD2. The receptor was isolated from a girl aged 2 to 9 in good health and CMV-seropositive. The CDR3 sequence: CASSQTSGTPEQYF. The CDR3 DNA reads as TGTGCCAGCAGTCAAACTAGCGGGACCCCCGAGCAGTACTTC.